This T cell receptor beta chain stems from a study of blood T cell repertoires in COVID-19. From germline, CDR1 is SGHTA and CDR2 FQGNSA. Between the trimmed V and J ends, which lost 5 bases and 7 bases, there was a span of 17 bases. This CDR3 has 14 residues. In the original processing: Scientists estimated how many nucleated cells there were by amplifying reference gene primers. Assay used: immunoSEQ multiplex PCR; TCRdb lists only in-frame clones, some missing. That table gives V, J and clone size, and the DNA gave D and trimming. The data hold some 27,000 clones, with more than 70% observed a single time.

This clonotype originated in a human donor in a cohort sampled during active COVID-19. The chain uses TRBV7-2 and TRBJ1-2; possibly TRBD1 for D (5 bases). Source material: peripheral blood. CDR3 in DNA: TGTGCCAGCAGCGTCGCGGGGCCTCTCTCTGGCTACACCTTC. It is translated as CASSVAGPLSGYTF.